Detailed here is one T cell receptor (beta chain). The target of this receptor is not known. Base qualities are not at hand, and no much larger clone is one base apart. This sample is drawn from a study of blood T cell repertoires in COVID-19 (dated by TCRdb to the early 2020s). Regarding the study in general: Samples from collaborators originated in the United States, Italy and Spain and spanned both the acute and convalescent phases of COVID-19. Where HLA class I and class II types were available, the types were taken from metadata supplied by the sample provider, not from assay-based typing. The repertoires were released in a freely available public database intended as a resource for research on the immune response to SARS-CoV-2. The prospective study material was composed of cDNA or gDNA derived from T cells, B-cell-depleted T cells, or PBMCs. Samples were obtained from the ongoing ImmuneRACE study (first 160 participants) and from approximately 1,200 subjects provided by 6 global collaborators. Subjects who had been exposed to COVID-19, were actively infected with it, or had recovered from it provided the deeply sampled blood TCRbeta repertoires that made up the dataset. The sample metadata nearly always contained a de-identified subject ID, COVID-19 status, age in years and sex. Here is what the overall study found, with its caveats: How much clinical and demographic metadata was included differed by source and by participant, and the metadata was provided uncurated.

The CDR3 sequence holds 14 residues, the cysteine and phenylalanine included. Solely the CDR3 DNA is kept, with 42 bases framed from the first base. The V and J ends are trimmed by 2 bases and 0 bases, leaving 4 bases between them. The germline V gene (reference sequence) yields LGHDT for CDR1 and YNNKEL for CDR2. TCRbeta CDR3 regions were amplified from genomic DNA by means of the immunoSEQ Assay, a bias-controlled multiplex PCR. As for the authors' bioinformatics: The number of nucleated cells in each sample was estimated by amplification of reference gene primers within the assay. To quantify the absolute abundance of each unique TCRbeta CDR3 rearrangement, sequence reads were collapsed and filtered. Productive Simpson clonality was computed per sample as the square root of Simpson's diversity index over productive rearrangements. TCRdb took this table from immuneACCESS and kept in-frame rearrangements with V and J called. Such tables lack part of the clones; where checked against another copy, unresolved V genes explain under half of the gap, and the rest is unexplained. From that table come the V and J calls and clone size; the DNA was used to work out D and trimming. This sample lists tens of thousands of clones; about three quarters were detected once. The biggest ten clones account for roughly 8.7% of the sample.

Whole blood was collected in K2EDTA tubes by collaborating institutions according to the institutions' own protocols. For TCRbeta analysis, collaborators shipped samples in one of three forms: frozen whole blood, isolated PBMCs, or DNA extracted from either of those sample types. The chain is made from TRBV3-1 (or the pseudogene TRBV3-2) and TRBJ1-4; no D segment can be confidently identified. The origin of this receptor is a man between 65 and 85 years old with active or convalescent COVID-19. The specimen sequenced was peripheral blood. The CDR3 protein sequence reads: CASSQSATNEKLFF. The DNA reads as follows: TGTGCCAGCAGCCAAAGCGCAACTAATGAAAAACTGTTTTTT.